The 32 T cell receptor beta chains below come from one sample, sequenced in a study of beta chain features in type 1 diabetes. The study's findings and limits: Shortening of TCRB CDR3s, moderate but significant, appeared in all four CD4+ subsets of Type 1 diabetes patients.

The entirety of the isolated RNA underwent reverse transcription, so expressed TCRB transcripts were sequenced. Clones were sequenced by immunoSEQ multiplex PCR, and TCRdb holds only the in-frame ones, with some missing. The sample carries 640,000 or so clones, 13% recorded once. Antigens for these TCRs are unknown. The sequenced material came from naive CD4+ T cells from blood. These receptors originate from a man younger than 30 with type 1 diabetes.

This clone has just a few counts. This sequence joins TRBV7-2 and TRBJ2-7, with 9 bases that match TRBD1. V gave up 7 bases and J gave up 4 bases; unmatched junction bases: 14. This CDR3 region has 16 residues. Looked up from germline, CDR1 is SGHTA and CDR2 is FQGNSA. CDR3 residues: CASTKGWDRDVYEQYF. The CDR3 DNA reads TGTGCCAGCACCAAAGGCTGGGACAGGGACGTGTACGAGCAGTACTTC.

CDR3 amino acids: CASSLAGGPETQYF. The CDR3 DNA reads as TGTGCCAGCAGTCTAGCGGGGGGGCCGGAGACCCAGTACTTC. The genes are TRBV6-5 and TRBJ2-5, with 12 bases lining up with TRBD2. J lost 5 bases, V lost 5 bases, and 3 bases had no gene match. This CDR3 contains 14 residues. Germline CDR1 MNHEY, CDR2 SVGAGI.

J is TRBJ2-1 and V is TRBV5-1, with 11 bases matching TRBD2. CDR1 and CDR2 from the germline V gene are SGHRS and YFSETQ. This CDR3 comprises 15 residues. V lost 0 bases, J lost 5 bases, and 1 base stayed unmatched. The CDR3 loop is CASSLELAGDNEQFF. Written as DNA, the CDR3 is TGCGCCAGCAGCTTGGAACTAGCGGGGGACAATGAGCAGTTCTTC.

The chain carries TRBV16 and TRBJ1-5; 7 bases are a match to TRBD1. The germline V gene has CDR1 KGHSY and CDR2 FQNENV. J gave up 2 bases and V 4 bases, and 5 bases lay outside the gene matches. The CDR3 runs to 15 residues. The CDR3 loop reads CASSRDGQGNQPQHF. CDR3 DNA: TGTGCCAGCAGCCGGGACGGACAGGGCAATCAGCCCCAGCATTTT. The entire variable domain, with the rest obtained from reference TRBV16 and TRBJ1-5, is as follows: GEEVAQTPKHLVRGEGQKAKLYCAPIKGHSYVFWYQQVLKNEFKFLISFQNENVFDETGMPKERFSAKCLPNSPCSLEIQATKLEDSAVYFCASSRDGQGNQPQHFGDGTRLSIL.

J is TRBJ2-2 and V is TRBV15; 7 bases agree with TRBD1. Looked up from germline, CDR1 is LNHNV and CDR2 is YYDKDF (reference sequence). The CDR3 has 14 residues. V shed 1 base and J 5 bases; nucleotides not matched to a gene: 1. CDR3 sequence (DNA): TGTGCCACCAGCAGAGGACAGGGAACCGGGGAGCTGTTTTTT. Residues: CATSRGQGTGELFF.

This clone came up a few times. The chain joins TRBV29-1 to TRBJ2-5, with a tentative D call TRBD1 (6 bases). With 5 bases removed from V and 5 bases from J, the gap between germline ends came to 21 bases. The CDR3 contains 15 residues. Germline V gives CDR1 SQVTM, CDR2 ANQGSEA. CDR3 sequence (DNA): TGCAGCGTTTTTGGGGGCAGGGGTGCTTCGGAGACCCAGTACTTC. Encoded protein: CSVFGGRGASETQYF.

The sample holds a few counts of this clone. Other DNA sequences in the same sample also yield this CDR3. The chain joins TRBV5-4 to TRBJ2-5; D is unclear. V dropped 0 bases and J dropped 2 bases, with 8 bases sitting between them. The CDR3 spans 14 residues. Looked up from germline, CDR1 is SGHNT and CDR2 is YYREEE (reference sequence). The CDR3 spells CASSLEGRQETQYF. The CDR3, as DNA: TGTGCCAGCAGCTTGGAGGGCCGACAAGAGACCCAGTACTTC. The whole variable domain, remainder taken from reference TRBV5-4 and TRBJ2-5, is ETGVTQSPTHLIKTRGQQVTLRCSSQSGHNTVSWYQQALGQGPQFIFQYYREEENGRGNFPPRFSGLQFPNYSSELNVNALELDDSALYLCASSLEGRQETQYFGPGTRLLVL.

This rearrangement joins TRBV5-4 to TRBJ2-5, with 7 positions matching TRBD1. CDR3 length: 19 amino acids. The V gene end was trimmed by 4 bases and the J gene end by 1 base; junction bases not matched to a gene: 19. Looked up from germline, CDR1 is SGHNT and CDR2 is YYREEE (reference sequence). CDR3 in DNA: TGTGCCAGCAGCGAACCAAACATCCGACAGGGCGGACGCCAAGAGACCCAGTACTTC. Residues: CASSEPNIRQGGRQETQYF. Looking up the rest from reference TRBV5-4 and TRBJ2-5 gives the full variable domain: ETGVTQSPTHLIKTRGQQVTLRCSSQSGHNTVSWYQQALGQGPQFIFQYYREEENGRGNFPPRFSGLQFPNYSSELNVNALELDDSALYLCASSEPNIRQGGRQETQYFGPGTRLLVL.

This chain joins TRBV2 and TRBJ1-1, with 7 bases lining up with TRBD1. Germline CDR1 is SNHLY and CDR2 is FYNNEI. The CDR3 has 15 residues. After removal of 6 bases from V and 2 bases from J, the junction contained 9 bases not matched to a gene. The chain's CDR3 is CASRARQGFNTEAFF. In nucleotides, the CDR3 is TGTGCCAGCAGGGCCCGACAGGGTTTTAACACTGAAGCTTTCTTT.

J is TRBJ2-3 and V is TRBV15, with TRBD2 identical over 13 bases. CDR1 is LNHNV and CDR2 is YYDKDF in the germline V gene (reference sequence). The V gene end was trimmed by 3 bases and the J gene end by 6 bases; junction bases not matched to a gene: 9. The CDR3 consists of 17 residues. For the CDR3, the DNA is TGTGCCACCAGCAGCGCCGGACTAGCGGGGGTGGGGGATACGCAGTATTTT. Amino acids: CATSSAGLAGVGDTQYF.

This rearrangement joins TRBV2 to TRBJ1-5, with D maybe TRBD1 (5 bases). The CDR3 is 14 residues long. Germline loops: CDR1 SNHLY, CDR2 FYNNEI. The V gene lost 4 bases and the J gene lost 4 bases, with 11 bases spanning the gap. The CDR3 sequence: CASSAREENQPQHF. The DNA of the CDR3 is TGTGCCAGCAGTGCCAGGGAGGAGAATCAGCCCCAGCATTTT.

This clone has a handful of counts. The chain is built from TRBV5-4 and TRBJ1-2; tentative D call: TRBD1 (6 bases). Trimming cost V 0 bases and J 2 bases, with 14 bases left between them. CDR1 and CDR2 (germline): SGHNT, YYREEE (reference sequence). The CDR3 totals 16 residues. CDR3 sequence (DNA): TGTGCCAGCAGCTTGGCCGGGGGGGCTAACAACTATGGCTACACCTTC. It translates to CASSLAGGANNYGYTF.

This clone was detected only a few times. Other DNA sequences in this specimen translate into the identical CDR3. The rearrangement joins TRBV5-1 to TRBJ2-5; D is ambiguous. V was cut by 4 bases and J by 2 bases, with 3 bases left in between. This CDR3 comprises 11 residues. CDR1 SGHRS and CDR2 YFSETQ come from the germline V gene. The CDR3 is CASSQQETQYF. As DNA, the CDR3 is TGCGCCAGCAGCCAACAAGAGACCCAGTACTTC.

There are a few counts of this clone. The chain has TRBV6-1 and TRBJ2-1; 12 positions agree with TRBD2. Germline CDR1 reads MNHNS; CDR2 reads SASEGT. The trim removed 3 bases at V and 2 bases at J, leaving 5 bases unmatched. The CDR3 length is 17 residues. The CDR3 bases are TGTGCCAGCAGTGACCCGACTAGCGGGGGCACCTACAATGAGCAGTTCTTC. Amino acid sequence: CASSDPTSGGTYNEQFF.

The chain combines TRBV10-3 with TRBJ1-6; TRBD1 aligns across 7 bases. CDR3 size: 23 residues. Trimming cost V 0 bases and J 0 bases; bases outside gene matches: 20. CDR1 and CDR2 (germline): ENHRY, SYGVKD. The CDR3 DNA reads TGTGCCATCAGTGAGTCAGGCTTGAGAGGGGGCAATAAGACGCGCTCCTATAATTCACCCCTCCACTTT. Protein product: CAISESGLRGGNKTRSYNSPLHF.

The chain combines TRBV29-1 with TRBJ1-1, with a weak D call TRBD1 (6 bases). In germline, CDR1 is SQVTM, CDR2 ANQGSEA. V lost 7 bases to trimming and J lost 9 bases, with 15 bases between them. This CDR3 has 11 amino acids. CDR3 sequence (DNA): TGCAGCGCACTACAGGGACTGAAAGCTTTCTTT. Its protein is CSALQGLKAFF.

On this clone: The same CDR3 arises from other DNA sequences in this sample as well. V is TRBV6-6 and J is TRBJ2-3, with 7 bases fitting TRBD1. V lost 5 bases, J lost 1 base, and 3 bases stayed unmatched. This CDR3 has 14 residues. Germline V gene data show CDR1 as MNHNY and CDR2 as SVGAGI (reference sequence). CDR3 protein: CASSTGTGTDTQYF. The DNA of the CDR3 is TGTGCCAGCAGTACAGGGACAGGCACAGATACGCAGTATTTT.

This clone appeared a few times. V gene TRBV30 combines with J gene TRBJ1-2; D remains ambiguous. From germline, CDR1 is GTSNPN and CDR2 SVGIG (reference sequence). The V and J ends lost 2 bases and 8 bases respectively, with 15 bases between them. The CDR3 covers 13 residues. DNA for the CDR3: TGTGCCTGGAGTACTGGTTTGGCTGTCGGCTACACCTTC. Translating gives CAWSTGLAVGYTF.

The gene calls are TRBV13 and TRBJ1-1, with 7 nucleotides matching TRBD1. Trimming at V came to 0 bases and at J to 0 bases, leaving 13 bases not matched to a gene. Germline CDR1 and CDR2: PRHDT and FYEKMQ (reference sequence). The CDR3 is made up of 19 amino acids. CDR3 DNA: TGTGCCAGCAGCTTAGGCCTGGGCCCAGGGGGGAGAATGAACACTGAAGCTTTCTTT. This sequence encodes CASSLGLGPGGRMNTEAFF.

There are a few counts of this clone. The chain carries TRBV18 and TRBJ2-7, with a tentative D call TRBD1 (5 bases). From germline, CDR1 is KGHSH and CDR2 LQKENI. The CDR3 contains 17 residues. With 6 bases removed from V and 1 base from J, the gap between germline ends came to 22 bases. DNA of the CDR3: TGTGCCAGCTCGCCGCCCGTGCGACAGATTACTTCCTACGAGCAGTACTTC. Its protein product is CASSPPVRQITSYEQYF.

This clone appeared a few times. The CDR3 reads CASTSQETQYF. The DNA of the CDR3 is TGTGCCAGCACCAGCCAAGAGACCCAGTACTTC. V gene TRBV2 combines with J gene TRBJ2-5; D is undetermined. The CDR3 totals 11 residues. Germline V gives CDR1 SNHLY, CDR2 FYNNEI. Trimming removed 7 bases at V and 1 base at J, with 4 bases between.

The gene calls are TRBV18 and TRBJ2-1; 7 positions match TRBD2. There are 17 residues in the CDR3. The V gene end was trimmed by 6 bases and the J gene end by 1 base; junction bases not matched to a gene: 12. The germline CDR1 and CDR2 sequences are KGHSH and LQKENI. CDR3 residues: CASSIPLAGDSYNEQFF. The CDR3 DNA follows: TGTGCCAGCTCCATTCCGCTGGCGGGGGATTCCTACAATGAGCAGTTCTTC. Based on the CDR3 plus reference TRBV18 and TRBJ2-1, the full variable domain is NAGVMQNPRHLVRRRGQEARLRCSPMKGHSHVYWYRQLPEEGLKFMVYLQKENIIDESGMPKERFSAEFPKEGPSILRIQQVVRGDSAAYFCASSIPLAGDSYNEQFFGPGTRLTVL.

The V gene is TRBV6-1, the J gene TRBJ2-5; TRBD1 might be the D (6 bases). V lost 6 bases and J 2 bases, leaving 13 bases between the germline ends. Germline assignment: CDR1 MNHNS and CDR2 SASEGT. This CDR3 has 14 amino acids. CDR3 DNA: TGTGCCAGCAGCATACAGGGATTGCAAGAGACCCAGTACTTC. This sequence encodes CASSIQGLQETQYF.

This clone was seen a handful of times. The V and J genes are TRBV5-4 and TRBJ2-1; TRBD2 might be the D (5 bases). This CDR3 has 17 residues. V was pared by 1 base and J by 4 bases, with 18 bases between. CDR1 is SGHNT and CDR2 is YYREEE in the germline V gene (reference sequence). Here the CDR3 DNA reads TGTGCCAGCAGCTTGACCCTGGTCGGGGTAGGATACAATGAGCAGTTCTTC. It is translated as CASSLTLVGVGYNEQFF.

This clone was counted only a few times. V is TRBV7-2 and J is TRBJ1-1; D remains ambiguous. This CDR3 contains 11 residues. Trimming took off 6 bases at V and 6 bases at J, with 8 bases between the two ends. Germline V lookup: CDR1 SGHTA, CDR2 FQGNSA. This chain's CDR3 is CASREGAEAFF. The CDR3 DNA follows: TGTGCCAGCAGAGAAGGTGCTGAAGCTTTCTTT.

V usage is TRBV13 and J usage is TRBJ2-3; D is perhaps TRBD2 (6 bases). The CDR3 covers 15 residues. The V end lost 5 bases, the J end lost 2 bases, and 14 bases lay between the germline ends. CDR1 is PRHDT and CDR2 is FYEKMQ in the germline V gene (reference sequence). In DNA form, the CDR3 reads TGTGCCAGCAGCATCCGACTAGTACACACAGATACGCAGTATTTT. Encoded protein: CASSIRLVHTDTQYF.

This chain connects TRBV27 to TRBJ1-6, with 7 positions matching TRBD1. The CDR3 loop spans 14 amino acids. V trimming: 6 bases; J trimming: 10 bases; junction bases outside the gene matches: 9. CDR1 and CDR2 (germline): MNHEY, SMNVEV (reference sequence). The CDR3 bases are TGTGCCAGCAGCCCGACAGGGATCGGCTCACCCCTCCACTTT. As protein: CASSPTGIGSPLHF.

This clone was seen a handful of times. J is TRBJ2-6 and V is TRBV6-6; 7 bases map to TRBD1. V was clipped by 4 bases and J by 4 bases; unmatched bases: 4. Germline CDR1 MNHNY, CDR2 SVGAGI (reference sequence). This CDR3 has 15 amino acids. The CDR3 reads CASSWQGEGANVLTF. For the CDR3, the DNA is TGTGCCAGCAGTTGGCAGGGGGAAGGGGCCAACGTCCTGACTTTC.

V and J are TRBV4-1 and TRBJ2-5; 8 bases fit TRBD1. The CDR3 has 15 residues. In germline, CDR1 is MGHRA, CDR2 YSYEKL. V was clipped by 3 bases and J by 5 bases; unmatched bases: 8. CDR3 residues: CASSHVGQARETQYF. The CDR3 DNA reads as TGCGCCAGCAGCCACGTGGGACAGGCTAGGGAGACCCAGTACTTC.

This clone occurred a few times. J is TRBJ1-2 and V is TRBV4-1; possibly TRBD1 for D (6 bases). The germline CDR1 and CDR2 sequences are MGHRA and YSYEKL. The CDR3 runs to 16 residues. Deletions cut 4 bases from V and 2 bases from J, with 17 bases between. This chain's CDR3 is CASSPRLIGGNYGYTF. The CDR3 nucleotides read TGCGCCAGCAGCCCCCGTTTGATAGGGGGGAACTATGGCTACACCTTC.

The V and J genes are TRBV28 and TRBJ2-1; the D gene is possibly TRBD1 (5 bases). V shed 5 bases and J shed 2 bases, with 19 bases lying between them. Germline CDR1 is MDHEN and CDR2 is SYDVKM. CDR3 size: 17 residues. This CDR3 reads CASSKLDSNNPYNEQFF. The CDR3 DNA sequence: TGTGCCAGCAGTAAACTTGACAGTAATAACCCCTACAATGAGCAGTTCTTC. Full variable domain (missing parts from reference TRBV28 and TRBJ2-1): DVKVTQSSRYLVKRTGEKVFLECVQDMDHENMFWYRQDPGLGLRLIYFSYDVKMKEKGDIPEGYSVSREKKERFSLILESASTNQTSMYLCASSKLDSNNPYNEQFFGPGTRLTVL.

The chain couples TRBV6-5 to TRBJ2-7; 9 bases are shared with TRBD2. V gave up 7 bases and J gave up 3 bases; unmatched junction bases: 7. This CDR3 comprises 14 residues. The germline gives CDR1 MNHEY, CDR2 SVGAGI. The CDR3 spells CASKVAGASYEQYF. The CDR3 region has the DNA TGTGCCAGCAAGGTAGCGGGGGCGAGCTACGAGCAGTACTTC.